A single sample gave rise to the 8 T cell receptor beta chains below, sequenced in a study of blood T cell repertoires in COVID-19. Measured with immunoSEQ multiplex PCR; TCRdb has only the in-frame clones, and not every one. Altogether approximately 89,000 clones are present, about 80% being singletons, with the ten largest covering roughly a fifth. The sample comprised peripheral blood. All receptors come from a woman over 75 with acute or convalescent COVID-19.

A single count supports this clone. The chain employs TRBV11-2 and TRBJ1-3; unclear D gene. Trimming left V 6 bases short and J 0 bases short, with 12 bases between. CDR3 size: 15 residues. The germline gives CDR1 SGHAT, CDR2 FQNNGV. The CDR3 sequence is CASRPRLNSGNTIYF. The CDR3 DNA reads as TGTGCCAGCAGACCTAGACTGAACTCTGGAAACACCATATATTTT.

The chain links TRBV6-6 to TRBJ2-2; 14 bases fit TRBD2. There are 14 residues in the CDR3. In germline, CDR1 is MNHNY, CDR2 SVGAGI (reference sequence). V dropped 8 bases and J dropped 6; count of bases not matched to a gene: 2. The CDR3 spells CASGTSGRPGELFF. The CDR3 nucleotides are TGTGCCAGCGGGACTAGCGGGAGACCCGGGGAGCTGTTTTTT.

In this sample, this clone turned up a few times. V is TRBV2 and J is TRBJ1-3; tentatively, D is TRBD1 (6 bases). Germline assignment: CDR1 SNHLY and CDR2 FYNNEI. This CDR3 is 14 amino acids long. V was shortened by 6 bases and J by 2 bases, with 11 bases between the two germline ends. CDR3 in DNA: TGTGCCAGCAGGGGTACAGGGACTGGAAACACCATATATTTT. As protein: CASRGTGTGNTIYF.

The V call is TRBV19, the J call TRBJ1-5; TRBD1 agrees at 9 bases. This CDR3 comprises 18 residues. Trimming removed 3 bases from V and 2 bases from J; junction bases left unmatched: 11. In germline, CDR1 is LNHDA, CDR2 SQIVND (reference sequence). Here the CDR3 reads CASSMPPYRGLGNQPQHF. The CDR3 DNA is TGTGCCAGTAGTATGCCCCCTTACAGGGGGCTCGGCAATCAGCCCCAGCATTTT.

This clone was seen only a few times. The chain carries TRBV6-1 and TRBJ1-5, with TRBD1 as a possible D gene (5 bases). Looked up from germline, CDR1 is MNHNS and CDR2 is SASEGT. The V and J ends lost 4 bases and 2 bases respectively, with 12 bases between them. The CDR3 has 15 amino acids. CDR3 amino acids: CASSAATGRNQPQHF. The DNA for the CDR3 is TGTGCCAGCAGTGCAGCTACAGGTCGCAATCAGCCCCAGCATTTT.

The J gene is TRBJ2-3, the V gene TRBV27; 10 bases are shared with TRBD1. The V segment lost 7 bases and the J segment 0 bases; nucleotides outside the gene matches: 4. Germline V CDR1 and CDR2: MNHEY, SMNVEV (reference sequence). The CDR3 runs 15 residues. CDR3 sequence (DNA): TGTGCCAGCACAGGACAGGGGGATAGCACAGATACGCAGTATTTT. Residues: CASTGQGDSTDTQYF.

The genes are TRBV15 and TRBJ2-7, with 7 bases lining up with TRBD1. Germline V gene sequence: CDR1 LNHNV, CDR2 YYDKDF (reference sequence). The CDR3 extends over 13 amino acids. V lost 0 bases and J lost 6; bases outside the gene matches: 2. CDR3 region: CATSRDRQGEQYF. CDR3 DNA sequence: TGTGCCACCAGCAGAGATCGACAGGGCGAGCAGTACTTC.

This clone turned up a few times. This rearrangement joins TRBV19 to TRBJ2-5; 12 positions match TRBD1. The CDR3 extends over 17 amino acids. V trimming: 0 bases; J trimming: 5 bases; junction bases outside the gene matches: 7. Germline CDR1 reads LNHDA; CDR2 reads SQIVND (reference sequence). In DNA, the CDR3 is TGTGCCAGTAGTATAGATCACGGGACAGGGGGCAGGGAGACCCAGTACTTC. It specifies CASSIDHGTGGRETQYF.